Below are 20 T cell receptor beta chains sequenced from a single sample in a study of human T cells and chemical hapten exposure. Time point described: patch test 1, 2 weeks after DPC sensitization. Treatment described: therapeutic diphenylcyclopropenone sensitization with weekly scalp DPC. TCRdb re-called the RACE reads through MiXCR, storing one row per CDR3 protein. This table has tens of thousands of distinct CDR3 sequences, roughly a tenth appearing once. The sequences come from whole blood, collected in connection with sensitization to the hapten diphenylcyclopropenone (DPC). The receptors derive from a woman aged 40 to 50 with alopecia areata. Some clones in this sample may be carry-over from other donors' samples.

The table lists this clonotype with many counts. The rearrangement joins TRBV20-1 to TRBJ1-1; 9 nucleotides agree with TRBD1. The CDR3 consists of 13 residues. With 6 bases clipped from V and 7 bases from J, the junction kept 9 bases outside the gene matches. Germline CDR1 reads DFQATT; CDR2 reads SNEGSKA (reference sequence). The CDR3 here is CSASTGGEIEAFF. As DNA, the CDR3 is TGCAGTGCGAGTACAGGGGGCGAAATTGAAGCTTTCTTT.

This clonotype occurred once. A much larger clone is a single base away; this may be a read error. This rearrangement joins TRBV24-1 to TRBJ1-5; the D gene is possibly TRBD1 (6 bases). The V gene lost 12 bases and the J gene lost 5 bases, with 19 bases spanning the gap. The CDR3 has 14 residues. Germline assignment: CDR1 KGHDR and CDR2 SFDVKD. CDR3 coding DNA: TGTGCCCCACCCTCCCAGGGGTGCGATCAGCCCCAGCATTTT. Amino acid sequence: CAPPSQGCDQPQHF.

The gene calls are TRBV4-1 and TRBJ2-7, with no clear D. The CDR3 is 12 amino acids. The ends were cut back, 1 base at V and 3 bases at J, with 4 bases in the middle. Germline-derived CDR1 and CDR2 are MGHRA and YSYEKL. The CDR3 sequence: CASSQGVYEQYF. The CDR3 DNA sequence: TGCGCCAGCAGCCAAGGGGTCTACGAGCAGTACTTC.

This clonotype showed up just a few times. V and J are TRBV11-1 and TRBJ1-2, with 7 bases matching TRBD1. The CDR3 runs 16 residues. Germline lookup yields CDR1 SGHAT and CDR2 FQDESV (reference sequence). Germline trimming cut 5 bases from V and 2 bases from J; bases unmatched to any gene: 11. For the CDR3, the DNA is TGTGCCAGCAGCCCAGAGGGGACAGAACACAACTATGGCTACACCTTC. It is translated as CASSPEGTEHNYGYTF.

This clonotype was seen more than once but under ten times. The V call is TRBV27, the J call TRBJ2-7; 7 bases match TRBD1. Per the germline V gene, CDR1 is MNHEY and CDR2 is SMNVEV (reference sequence). V shed 7 bases, J shed 0 bases, and the junction held 9 bases outside the gene matches. The CDR3 extends over 15 amino acids. The CDR3 region has the DNA TGTGCCAGCAAACCCGGACAGGACAGCTCCTACGAGCAGTACTTC. Amino acids: CASKPGQDSSYEQYF.

This clonotype appeared a few times. The chain couples TRBV21-1 to TRBJ2-3; the table gives TRBD1 as D, unverified against the DNA. TRBV21-1 is classified as a pseudogene. This CDR3 contains 18 residues. The chain's CDR3 is CASSKIGTSIPPPDTQYF. The CDR3 DNA is TGTGCCAGCAGCAAAATTGGGACATCTATACCCCCTCCAGATACGCAGTATTTT.

This clonotype was counted between two and nine times. The chain has TRBV29-1 and TRBJ2-5; D may be TRBD2 (6 bases). Trimming removed 3 bases at V and 5 bases at J, with 19 bases between. CDR3 size: 15 residues. Germline V gene data show CDR1 as SQVTM and CDR2 as ANQGSEA. The CDR3 bases are TGCAGCGTTGACAGGGATGGCGGGGTGTTCGAGACCCAGTACTTC. Its translation is CSVDRDGGVFETQYF. Full variable domain (missing parts from reference TRBV29-1 and TRBJ2-5): SAVISQKPSRDICQRGTSLTIQCQVDSQVTMMFWYRQQPGQSLTLIATANQGSEATYESGFVIDKFPISRPNLTFSTLTVSNMSPEDSSIYLCSVDRDGGVFETQYFGPGTRLLVL.

This clonotype was counted ten times or more. The V call is TRBV20-1, the J call TRBJ2-1, with TRBD1 identical over 9 bases. Looked up from germline, CDR1 is DFQATT and CDR2 is SNEGSKA (reference sequence). The CDR3 has 15 amino acids. V gave up 5 bases and J gave up 6 bases; unmatched junction bases: 11. The CDR3 here is CSADITGGAGNEQFF. The CDR3 nucleotides read TGCAGTGCTGATATCACAGGGGGCGCGGGCAATGAGCAGTTCTTC.

At least ten counts were recorded for this clonotype. J is TRBJ2-3 and V is TRBV2; no clear D. CDR3 size: 11 residues. The V end lost 5 bases, the J end lost 4 bases, and 4 bases lay between the germline ends. The germline V gene has CDR1 SNHLY and CDR2 FYNNEI. The CDR3 nucleotides are TGTGCCAGCAGTCCCGCAGATACGCAGTATTTT. This codes for CASSPADTQYF.

This clonotype was observed at least ten times. CDR3 in amino acids: CASSLGWTKGMASPLHF. As DNA, the CDR3 is TGCGCCAGCAGCTTGGGTTGGACGAAGGGGATGGCTTCACCCCTCCACTTT. The rearrangement joins TRBV5-1 to TRBJ1-6, with D maybe TRBD1 (5 bases). Germline loops: CDR1 SGHRS, CDR2 YFSETQ. There are 17 residues in the CDR3. V was pared by 0 bases and J by 9 bases, with 19 bases between.

This clonotype was seen at least ten times. J is TRBJ1-6 and V is TRBV9, with D maybe TRBD1 (5 bases). The CDR3 runs 14 residues. V lost 4 bases to trimming and J lost 7 bases, with 12 bases between them. Germline V gene data show CDR1 as SGDLS and CDR2 as YYNGEE. DNA of the CDR3: TGTGCCAGCAGCTCGGAGACAGAGAATTCACCCCTCCACTTT. Amino acid sequence: CASSSETENSPLHF.

The sample holds many counts of this clonotype. The chain uses TRBV7-9 and TRBJ2-5; no definite D call. V lost 2 bases and J 1 base, leaving 5 bases between the germline ends. Germline loops: CDR1 SEHNR, CDR2 FQNEAQ (reference sequence). The CDR3 runs to 13 residues. CDR3 coding DNA: TGTGCCAGCAGCTTACCACCCCAAGAGACCCAGTACTTC. Translating it yields CASSLPPQETQYF.

This clonotype has a handful of counts. This sequence joins TRBV3-1 and TRBJ2-3, with D perhaps TRBD2 (7 bases). The V end lost 0 bases, the J end lost 7 bases, and 23 bases lay between the germline ends. The CDR3 has 18 amino acids. In germline, CDR1 is LGHDT, CDR2 YNNKEL (reference sequence). The CDR3 DNA sequence: TGTGCCAGCAGCCAAGATCGGGACGGGGGGCTACTTATGAATACGCAGTATTTT. Protein sequence: CASSQDRDGGLLMNTQYF.

The chain carries TRBV12-3 or TRBV12-4 and TRBJ1-1; no definite D call. The CDR3 length is 11 residues. Trimming cost V 7 bases and J 10 bases, with 13 bases left between them. The CDR3 bases are TGTGCCAGCACCCTCGTTAGGGCAGCTTTCTTT. As protein: CASTLVRAAFF.

The chain joins TRBV12-3 or TRBV12-4 to TRBJ2-3; 9 positions agree with TRBD2. CDR3 length: 19 amino acids. Trimming took 6 bases from V and 0 from J; bases not matched to a gene: 16. CDR3 sequence reads: CASSHGGGAGGLSTDTQYF. CDR3 coding DNA: TGTGCCAGCAGCCACGGAGGCGGGGCGGGGGGGCTAAGCACAGATACGCAGTATTTT.

In this sample, this clonotype turned up many times. This rearrangement joins TRBV7-3 to TRBJ2-2; no clear D. V gave up 5 bases and J gave up 1 base, with 11 bases separating them. The germline V gene has CDR1 SGHTA and CDR2 FQGTGA. This CDR3 region has 15 residues. CDR3 nucleotide sequence: TGTGCCAGCAGCCACCAAGACCGGAACACCGGGGAGCTGTTTTTT. Translation: CASSHQDRNTGELFF.

This clonotype was counted ten times or more. This chain joins TRBV6-1 and TRBJ1-1; tentative D call: TRBD1 (5 bases). Germline CDR1 MNHNS, CDR2 SASEGT. The CDR3 runs to 13 residues. Trimming cost V 0 bases and J 9 bases, with 11 bases left between them. In DNA, the CDR3 is TGTGCCAGCAGTGAAGCTTCGACAGTAAAAGCTTTCTTT. This encodes CASSEASTVKAFF.

This clonotype was seen repeatedly, ten times or more. V usage is TRBV20-1 and J usage is TRBJ2-5; 9 nucleotides line up with TRBD2. The CDR3 length is 16 residues. Looked up from germline, CDR1 is DFQATT and CDR2 is SNEGSKA (reference sequence). Losses at the gene ends were 3 bases for V and 5 bases for J; bases not matched to a gene: 13. The CDR3 DNA sequence: TGCAGTGCTAGGAAAATTGAAATAGCGGGGGTGGAGACCCAGTACTTC. Translating gives CSARKIEIAGVETQYF.

In this sample, this clonotype turned up many times. The chain has TRBV5-1 and TRBJ2-1; the D gene could be TRBD1 or TRBD2 (6 bases each). The V end lost 0 bases, the J end lost 2 bases, and 15 bases lay between the germline ends. The CDR3 runs to 17 residues. Looked up from germline, CDR1 is SGHRS and CDR2 is YFSETQ. This CDR3 is CASSLAPFGGTYNEQFF. The CDR3 bases are TGCGCCAGCAGCTTGGCCCCATTCGGGGGCACCTACAATGAGCAGTTCTTC.

The V gene is TRBV27, the J gene TRBJ2-2, with D hard to call. The germline V and J ends were trimmed by 5 bases and 2 bases, with 6 bases remaining between them. Germline V gene lookup returns CDR1 MNHEY and CDR2 SMNVEV (reference sequence). This CDR3 region has 13 residues. CDR3 sequence (DNA): TGTGCCAGCAGTCAGACCAACACCGGGGAGCTGTTTTTT. Encoded protein: CASSQTNTGELFF.